The present T cell receptor beta chain was sequenced within a study of OX40 agonist ivuxolimab in advanced cancers. About the study: Patients in the trial were receiving intravenous ivuxolimab every 2 weeks, at doses of 0.01 to 10 mg/kg.

General study results and limits: With doses of 0.1-3.0 mg/kg, partial responders showed among the lowest clonal expansion. CD8+ T cells were the subset that, on average, had more expanded clones than CD4+.

With baseline, cycle 4 day 1, and cycle 7 day 1 as timepoints, blood was sampled. The count of this clone is one. Antigen unknown. This CDR3 region has 14 residues. Germline CDR1 MDHEN, CDR2 SYDVKM. The ends were cut back, 5 bases at V and 5 bases at J, with 16 bases in the middle. Assay: immunoSEQ multiplex PCR; the TCRdb copy retains only in-frame clones and omits some. There are fewer than 50,000 clones in the sample; about nine tenths occur only once, and around 31% lies in the top ten. The input for sequencing was CD4+ or CD8+ T cells sorted from blood, taken in a trial of the OX40 agonist ivuxolimab. The J gene is TRBJ2-7, the V gene TRBV28, with a tentative D call TRBD1 (6 bases). The origin of this receptor is an adult with an advanced solid tumor such as melanoma, head and neck, liver or kidney cancer. This CDR3 reads CASSHRTAWDEQYF. CDR3 nucleotide sequence: TGTGCCAGCAGTCACCGGACAGCCTGGGACGAGCAGTACTTC.